This TCR beta chain was identified during a study of cytomegalovirus exposure and HLA in healthy donors. Study at large: The 130 or so validation repertoires, a later analysis reported, used the same platform as the 550 to 800 first-cohort repertoires.

Findings of the study overall: In vitro data verified a few CMV-associated chains as specific for CMV antigens. Cytomegalovirus-associated TCR beta chains were listed, numbering 150 to 200. As was reported, the classifier diagnosed cytomegalovirus status with high specificity and sensitivity.

This CDR3 spans 14 amino acids. The germline gives CDR1 SEHNR, CDR2 FQNEAQ (reference sequence). The germline V and J ends were trimmed by 0 bases and 6 bases, with 11 bases remaining between them. Produced via immunoSEQ multiplex PCR; TCRdb's table is partial and in-frame only. The sample gives about 190,000 clones, approximately 84% of which show up once; approximately 3% is in the top ten. Worth noting for this clone: The antigen remains unidentified.

Sequencing input: PBMCs. This TCR was recovered from a woman aged 18-30 years in good health and CMV-seropositive. The genes are TRBV7-9 and TRBJ1-2, with D maybe TRBD1 (5 bases). CDR3 coding DNA: TGTGCCAGCAGCTTAGCGACAGTAGTTAATGGCTACACCTTC. It is translated as CASSLATVVNGYTF.